The clone carrying this T cell receptor (beta chain) was counted ten times or more. The antigen is not known. Hyperthyroidism of Graves' type that showed no ophthalmopathy progression within 18 months was stable. With a duration under 2 months, the hyperthyroidism was newly diagnosed in patients aged 18 to 65. The sample originates from a study of T cells in Graves' hyperthyroidism and ophthalmopathy. Study-wide results and limits: Clonotypes that were expanded in thyroid above 0.001 mostly appeared in blood too.

Amplified TCR beta CDR3 regions came from RNA transcripts. TCR CDR3 underwent first-round RT-PCR with the HTBI primer set. TCRdb passed the multiplex PCR reads through MiXCR, listing each CDR3 protein once. The sample has approximately 380,000 distinct CDR3 sequences; 19% are singletons. This TCR was sampled from a young woman with Graves' hyperthyroidism. Sequencing was carried out using blood.

CDR3 DNA sequence: TGTGCCAGCAGTTTAAACAGGGGGGACGAGCAGTACTTC. Translated: CASSLNRGDEQYF. This chain joins TRBV27 and TRBJ2-7; 8 nucleotides align to TRBD1. Trimming removed 2 bases from V and 5 bases from J; junction bases left unmatched: 2. CDR3 length: 13 amino acids. Germline assignment: CDR1 MNHEY and CDR2 SMNVEV (reference sequence).